This TCR beta chain was sequenced during a study of T cell changes during pregnancy in multiple sclerosis. Generated by immunoSEQ multiplex PCR, the TCRdb table keeps only in-frame clones and is missing some. The data hold about 62,000 clones, with about nine tenths observed a single time. This clone appeared a single time. Trimming removed 4 bases at V and 0 bases at J, with 19 bases between. This CDR3 region has 18 residues. In germline, CDR1 is MGHDK, CDR2 SYGVNS. The material was peripheral blood, obtained in the second trimester of pregnancy. This TCR came from a female donor in good health, enrolled as a control in a pregnancy study. The chain combines TRBV25-1 with TRBJ1-3; D remains ambiguous. The CDR3 region has the DNA TGTGCCAGCAGTGGTCTCCTTGCCAGCGGCCCCTCTGGAAACACCATATATTTT. It specifies CASSGLLASGPSGNTIYF.